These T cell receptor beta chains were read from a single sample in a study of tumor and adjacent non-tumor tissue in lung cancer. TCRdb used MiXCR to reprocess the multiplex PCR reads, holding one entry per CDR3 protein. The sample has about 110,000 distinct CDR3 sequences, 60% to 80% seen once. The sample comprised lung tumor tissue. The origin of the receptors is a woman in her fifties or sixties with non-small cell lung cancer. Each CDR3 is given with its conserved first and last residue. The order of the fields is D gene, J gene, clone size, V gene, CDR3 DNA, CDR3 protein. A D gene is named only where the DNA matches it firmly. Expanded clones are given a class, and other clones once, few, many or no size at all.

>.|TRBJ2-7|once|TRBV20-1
TGCAATGCAAAGGGACCCGACAACGAGCAGTACTTC
CNAKGPDNEQYF
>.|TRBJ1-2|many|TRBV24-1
TGTGCCACCAGCCCACTTGGTGGCTACACCTTC
CATSPLGGYTF
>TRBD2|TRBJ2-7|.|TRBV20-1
TGCAGTGCGCCACCTGCTAGCGGGAGTCTTGTAGGCTCCTACGAGCAGTACTTC
CSAPPASGSLVGSYEQYF
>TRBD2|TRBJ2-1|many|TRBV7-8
TGTGCCAGCAGCTTAGCCTCGGGAGGTTTTCACAATGAGCAGTTCTTC
CASSLASGGFHNEQFF
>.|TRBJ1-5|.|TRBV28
TGTGCCAGCAGTGCCTCTTGGGGGGCGCGGAGTCAGCCCCAGCATTTT
CASSASWGARSQPQHF
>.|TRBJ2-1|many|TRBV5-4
TGTGCCAGCAGCTCGTTCTCCGGGACGCGGTTGCGAAATGAGCAGTTCTTC
CASSSFSGTRLRNEQFF
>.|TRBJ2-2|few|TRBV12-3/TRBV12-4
TGTGCCGGCGGTTTAAAGGCTTCGGATAGGGAGCTGTTTTTT
CAGGLKASDRELFF
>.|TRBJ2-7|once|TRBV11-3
TGTGCCAGCAGCAACCGGGACGGTTTTTCCTACAAACAGTACTTC
CASSNRDGFSYKQYF
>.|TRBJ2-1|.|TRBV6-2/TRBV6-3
TGTGCCAGCACCGTGACGCTCTCCTACAATGAGCAGTTCTTC
CASTVTLSYNEQFF
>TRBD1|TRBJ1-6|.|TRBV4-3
TGCGCCAGTAGCCCCGGGGACAGGGGGAATTCACCCCCCCACTTT
CASSPGDRGNSPPHF
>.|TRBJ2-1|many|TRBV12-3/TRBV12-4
TGTGCCAGCAGCTCTTCTAGGACAGACCCCATAGGGCAGTTCTTC
CASSSSRTDPIGQFF